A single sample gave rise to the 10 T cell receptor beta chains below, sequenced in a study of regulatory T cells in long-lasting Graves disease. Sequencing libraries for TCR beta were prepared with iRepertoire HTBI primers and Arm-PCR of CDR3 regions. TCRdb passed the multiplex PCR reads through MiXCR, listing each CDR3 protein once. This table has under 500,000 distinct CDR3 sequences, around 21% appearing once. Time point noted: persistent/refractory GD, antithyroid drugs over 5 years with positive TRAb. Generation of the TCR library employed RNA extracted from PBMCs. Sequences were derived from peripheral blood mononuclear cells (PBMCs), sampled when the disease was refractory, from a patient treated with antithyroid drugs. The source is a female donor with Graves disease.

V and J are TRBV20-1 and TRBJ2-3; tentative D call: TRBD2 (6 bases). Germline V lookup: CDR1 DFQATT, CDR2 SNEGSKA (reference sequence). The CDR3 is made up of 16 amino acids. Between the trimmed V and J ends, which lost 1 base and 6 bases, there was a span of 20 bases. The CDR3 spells CSARGLADLRTDTQYF. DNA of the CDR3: TGCAGTGCTAGAGGGTTAGCGGACCTTCGGACGGATACGCAGTATTTT.

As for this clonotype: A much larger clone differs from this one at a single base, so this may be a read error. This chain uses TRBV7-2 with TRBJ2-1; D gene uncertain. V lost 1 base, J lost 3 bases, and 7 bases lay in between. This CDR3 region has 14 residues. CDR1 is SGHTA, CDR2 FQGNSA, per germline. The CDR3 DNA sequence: TGTGCCAGCAGCTTAGAAAGCAGCTACAATGAGCAGTTCTTC. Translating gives CASSLESSYNEQFF.

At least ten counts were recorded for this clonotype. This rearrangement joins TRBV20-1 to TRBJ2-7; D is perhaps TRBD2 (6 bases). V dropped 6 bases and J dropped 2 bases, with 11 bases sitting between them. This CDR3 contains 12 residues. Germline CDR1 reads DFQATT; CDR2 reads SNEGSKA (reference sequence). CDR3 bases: TGCAGTGCCACGGGACTCACCTACGAGCAGTACTTC. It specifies CSATGLTYEQYF.

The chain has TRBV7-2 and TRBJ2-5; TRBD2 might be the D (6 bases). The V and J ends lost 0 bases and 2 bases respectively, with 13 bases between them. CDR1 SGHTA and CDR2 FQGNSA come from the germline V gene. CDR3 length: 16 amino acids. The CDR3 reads CASSLAGGANQETQYF. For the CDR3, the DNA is TGTGCCAGCAGCTTAGCGGGGGGAGCGAATCAAGAGACCCAGTACTTC.

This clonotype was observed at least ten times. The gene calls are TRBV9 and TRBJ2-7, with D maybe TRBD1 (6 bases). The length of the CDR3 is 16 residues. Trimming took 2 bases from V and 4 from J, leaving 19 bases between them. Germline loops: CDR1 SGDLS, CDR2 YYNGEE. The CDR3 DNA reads TGTGCCAGCAGCGTGGATTGGGAGACAGGTTCTTACGAGCAGTACTTC. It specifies CASSVDWETGSYEQYF.

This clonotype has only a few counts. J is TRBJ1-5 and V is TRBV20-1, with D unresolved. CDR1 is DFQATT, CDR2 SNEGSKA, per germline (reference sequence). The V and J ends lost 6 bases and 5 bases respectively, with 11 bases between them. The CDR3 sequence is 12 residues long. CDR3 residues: CSAHDGYQPQHF. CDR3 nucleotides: TGCAGTGCCCACGACGGATATCAGCCCCAGCATTTT.

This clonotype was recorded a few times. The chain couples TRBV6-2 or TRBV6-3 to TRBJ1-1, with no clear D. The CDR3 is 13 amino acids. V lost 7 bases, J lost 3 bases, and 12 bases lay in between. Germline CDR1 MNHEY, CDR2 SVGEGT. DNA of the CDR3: TGTGCCAGCAACCACCCGCAGTACACTGAAGCTTTCTTT. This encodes CASNHPQYTEAFF.

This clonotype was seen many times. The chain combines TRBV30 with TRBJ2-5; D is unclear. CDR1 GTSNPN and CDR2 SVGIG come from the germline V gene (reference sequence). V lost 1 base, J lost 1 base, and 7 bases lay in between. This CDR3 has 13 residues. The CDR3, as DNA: TGTGCCTGGAGTGAGACATTCCAAGAGACCCAGTACTTC. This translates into CAWSETFQETQYF.

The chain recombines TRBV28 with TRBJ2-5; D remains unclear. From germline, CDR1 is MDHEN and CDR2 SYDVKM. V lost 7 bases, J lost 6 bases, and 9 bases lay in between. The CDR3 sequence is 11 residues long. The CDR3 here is CASMDLQTQYF. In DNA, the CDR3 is TGTGCCAGCATGGACCTCCAGACCCAGTACTTC.

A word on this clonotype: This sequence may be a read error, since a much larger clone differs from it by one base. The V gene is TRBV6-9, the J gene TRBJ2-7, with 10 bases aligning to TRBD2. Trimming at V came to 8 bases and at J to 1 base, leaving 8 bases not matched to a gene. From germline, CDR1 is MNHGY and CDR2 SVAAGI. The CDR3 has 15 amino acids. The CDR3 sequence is CASGLASGGSYEQYF. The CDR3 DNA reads TGTGCCAGCGGTTTGGCTAGCGGGGGTTCCTACGAGCAGTACTTC.